Included here is one T cell receptor (beta chain) sequence, with context. This sample is part of a study of blood T cell repertoires in COVID-19. The authors' processing: The authors estimated nucleated cell counts from reference gene primer amplification. Clones were read by immunoSEQ multiplex PCR, and TCRdb kept only the in-frame ones, dropping some. V and J calls and clone size are those listed in that table; D and trimming were worked out from the DNA. Here the sample spans 84,000 or so clones, 87% being singletons. The CDR3 runs to 13 residues. Germline trimming cut 6 bases from V and 5 bases from J; bases unmatched to any gene: 4.

This chain links TRBV12-3 or TRBV12-4 with TRBJ2-5; TRBD1 aligns across 9 bases. The sample taken for sequencing was peripheral blood. The sequence derives from a man in his 60s with acute or convalescent COVID-19. The CDR3 region has the DNA TGTGCCAGCAGCTACGGACAGGGGGAGACCCAGTACTTC. It specifies CASSYGQGETQYF.